These 16 T cell receptor beta chains were sequenced from one sample in a study of blood T cell repertoires in COVID-19. TCRdb's copy holds only in-frame clones and misses some; the assay was immunoSEQ multiplex PCR. The sample records tens of thousands of clones, around 83% being singletons. Sequencing input: peripheral blood. These receptors came from a man in his 60s with active or convalescent COVID-19.

The chain has TRBV11-2 and TRBJ1-5; D ambiguous. V shed 1 base and J shed 7 bases, with 8 bases lying between them. The CDR3 is 13 residues long. The V gene's germline CDR1 is SGHAT and CDR2 FQNNGV. The CDR3 bases are TGTGCCAGCAGCTTAGGGCAACGACAGCCCCAGCATTTT. This encodes CASSLGQRQPQHF.

V and J are TRBV28 and TRBJ1-5, with 10 bases that match TRBD1. The CDR3 contains 15 residues. CDR1 is MDHEN and CDR2 is SYDVKM in the germline V gene. The V gene end was trimmed by 6 bases and the J gene end by 2 bases; junction bases not matched to a gene: 4. Written as DNA, the CDR3 is TGTGCCAGCAGAGGGACAGGGGCGGGCAATCAGCCCCAGCATTTT. The encoded protein is CASRGTGAGNQPQHF.

This rearrangement joins TRBV7-2 to TRBJ1-5, with D possibly matching TRBD1 (5 bases). Germline CDR1 and CDR2: SGHTA and FQGNSA. The CDR3 is made up of 15 amino acids. Trimming shortened V by 1 base and J by 5 bases, and 12 bases separated the two germline ends. The CDR3 coding sequence is TGTGCCAGCAGCTTAGACGGCAGGGTCGATCAGCCCCAGCATTTT. Translating it yields CASSLDGRVDQPQHF.

The chain employs TRBV5-1 and TRBJ1-6, with TRBD1 matching 8 bases. The junction had 0 bases not matched to a gene; V was cut back by 4 bases and J by 6 bases. Germline-derived CDR1 and CDR2 are SGHRS and YFSETQ. CDR3 size: 13 residues. The CDR3 sequence: CASSDRGNSPLHF. CDR3 DNA sequence: TGCGCCAGCAGCGACAGGGGTAATTCACCCCTCCACTTT.

V is TRBV5-1 and J is TRBJ1-1, with 10 bases aligning to TRBD1. Germline-derived CDR1 and CDR2 are SGHRS and YFSETQ. The CDR3 consists of 16 residues. J was trimmed by 7 bases and V by 4 bases; bases with no gene match: 13. The DNA for the CDR3 is TGCGCCAGCAGCCGCGGGACAGGGGAAAGGGGCGTTGAAGCTTTCTTT. Its protein product is CASSRGTGERGVEAFF. The full variable domain, rest sourced from reference TRBV5-1 and TRBJ1-1, is KAGVTQTPRYLIKTRGQQVTLSCSPISGHRSVSWYQQTPGQGLQFLFEYFSETQRNKGNFPGRFSGRQFSNSRSEMNVSTLELGDSALYLCASSRGTGERGVEAFFGQGTRLTVV.

This chain connects TRBV6-6 to TRBJ2-3; 7 positions agree with TRBD1. Trimming took 0 bases from V and 1 from J; bases not matched to a gene: 4. The CDR3 length is 16 residues. Germline V gene lookup returns CDR1 MNHNY and CDR2 SVGAGI (reference sequence). The CDR3: CASSYSMGTGTDTQYF. The CDR3 DNA reads as TGTGCCAGCAGTTACTCGATGGGGACAGGCACAGATACGCAGTATTTT.

The chain has TRBV2 and TRBJ2-1; TRBD2 agrees at 7 bases. The CDR3 covers 15 residues. CDR1 is SNHLY and CDR2 is FYNNEI in the germline V gene. With 8 bases clipped from V and 0 bases from J, the junction kept 7 bases outside the gene matches. CDR3 coding DNA: TGTGCCAGCTCGGGGGGTCTCCACTCCTACAATGAGCAGTTCTTC. Translating it yields CASSGGLHSYNEQFF.

The chain is built from TRBV24-1 and TRBJ2-1, with 9 bases that match TRBD2. This CDR3 comprises 16 residues. V lost 7 bases, J lost 0 bases, and 6 bases stayed unmatched. Germline values: CDR1 KGHDR, CDR2 SFDVKD. This CDR3 is CATSKAGGSSYNEQFF. CDR3 nucleotide sequence: TGTGCCACCAGCAAAGCGGGGGGCAGCTCCTACAATGAGCAGTTCTTC.

The CDR3 loop reads CASSESAGAPRGYTF. As DNA, the CDR3 is TGCGCCAGCAGTGAGTCCGCAGGGGCCCCCCGCGGCTACACCTTC. This rearrangement joins TRBV10-1 to TRBJ1-2; D may be TRBD1 (6 bases). Per germline, CDR1 WNHNN and CDR2 SYGVQD (reference sequence). The V end lost 0 bases, the J end lost 8 bases, and 16 bases lay between the germline ends. The CDR3 is 15 residues long.

The chain uses TRBV5-8 and TRBJ1-1, with D unresolved. The CDR3 loop spans 13 amino acids. The germline gives CDR1 SGHTS, CDR2 YDEGEE. Trimming removed 4 bases from V and 2 bases from J, with 9 bases in between. DNA of the CDR3: TGTGCCAGCAGCGTATACAGAAACACTGAAGCTTTCTTT. Its translation is CASSVYRNTEAFF.

The V call is TRBV30, the J call TRBJ1-1; D is uncertain. This CDR3 contains 16 residues. The V end was cut by 0 bases, the J end by 1 base, with 15 bases between. Germline V gene sequence: CDR1 GTSNPN, CDR2 SVGIG (reference sequence). CDR3: CAWSVQAKAWNTEAFF. CDR3 bases: TGTGCCTGGAGTGTACAAGCGAAGGCCTGGAACACTGAAGCTTTCTTT.

V usage is TRBV19 and J usage is TRBJ1-5; TRBD1 matches at 9 bases. The CDR3 runs to 12 residues. V trimming: 8 bases; J trimming: 7 bases; junction bases outside the gene matches: 3. Germline V gene sequence: CDR1 LNHDA, CDR2 SQIVND (reference sequence). CDR3 region: CASGTGRQPQHF. CDR3 nucleotides: TGTGCCAGTGGGACAGGGAGGCAGCCCCAGCATTTT.

This chain connects TRBV25-1 to TRBJ2-4, with D maybe TRBD2 (5 bases). Trimming took 6 bases from V and 0 from J, leaving 15 bases between them. Germline V gives CDR1 MGHDK, CDR2 SYGVNS. This CDR3 is built from 16 residues. The CDR3 is CASRPSGKVAKNIQYF. As DNA, the CDR3 is TGTGCCAGCAGACCGAGCGGCAAGGTAGCCAAAAACATTCAGTACTTC.

This chain joins TRBV4-3 and TRBJ1-4, with 8 bases that match TRBD1. This CDR3 comprises 17 residues. Trimming at V came to 2 bases and at J to 7 bases, leaving 12 bases not matched to a gene. CDR1 LGHNA and CDR2 YSLEER come from the germline V gene. The CDR3 loop reads CASSQRLVVTGGEKLFF. Here the CDR3 DNA reads TGCGCCAGCAGCCAAAGATTGGTTGTTACAGGGGGTGAAAAACTGTTTTTT.

The chain employs TRBV5-6 and TRBJ2-7; 9 bases line up with TRBD1. The CDR3 runs to 16 residues. CDR1 is SGHDT, CDR2 YYEEEE, per germline. Trimming removed 2 bases from V and 3 bases from J; junction bases left unmatched: 9. In nucleotides, the CDR3 is TGTGCCAGCAGCTTTGGGTTGGACAGGGGCCTCTACGAGCAGTACGTC. This gives the protein CASSFGLDRGLYEQYV.

This chain connects TRBV27 to TRBJ2-1; 8 bases align to TRBD2. The CDR3 consists of 15 residues. V lost 2 bases and J lost 7; bases outside the gene matches: 7. Germline CDR1 and CDR2: MNHEY and SMNVEV (reference sequence). In nucleotides, the CDR3 is TGTGCCAGCAGTTTAGCGGGGGGCTCGAGGAATGAGCAGTTCTTC. It codes for CASSLAGGSRNEQFF.